One and the same sample provided the 18 T cell receptor beta chains below, sequenced in a study of T cells in Graves' hyperthyroidism and ophthalmopathy. The investigators amplified TCR beta CDR3 regions from RNA transcripts. During a first-round RT-PCR of the TCR CDR3, the HTBI primer set was used. TCRdb processed the multiplex PCR reads anew with MiXCR; each CDR3 protein has one entry. This table has hundreds of thousands of distinct CDR3 sequences, approximately 25% appearing once. The sequenced sample was blood. These receptors were taken from a woman in her 30s with Graves' ophthalmopathy.

This chain joins TRBV7-8 and TRBJ2-2; unclear D gene. The CDR3 consists of 15 residues. The V and J ends lost 5 bases and 8 bases respectively, with 18 bases between them. Germline lookup yields CDR1 SGHVS and CDR2 FQNEAQ. Here the CDR3 reads CASSADRDVVGELFF. The CDR3 DNA reads as TGTGCCAGCAGCGCGGACCGCGACGTTGTGGGGGAGCTGTTTTTT.

This clonotype has ten or more counts. The J gene is TRBJ1-2, the V gene TRBV27; TRBD1 agrees at 10 bases. V lost 7 bases to trimming and J lost 8 bases; unmatched junction nucleotides: 10. The germline V gene encodes CDR1 MNHEY and CDR2 SMNVEV (reference sequence). CDR3 length: 14 amino acids. CDR3 sequence reads: CASKSGTGASGYTF. In DNA, the CDR3 is TGTGCCAGCAAGAGCGGGACAGGGGCTAGCGGCTACACCTTC.

The chain joins TRBV30 to TRBJ1-2; D gene unclear. V shed 0 bases and J shed 4 bases, with 6 bases lying between them. This CDR3 contains 12 residues. Germline V CDR1 and CDR2: GTSNPN, SVGIG (reference sequence). CDR3 coding DNA: TGTGCCTGGAGTGTACAAGTCTATGGCTACACCTTC. Protein product: CAWSVQVYGYTF.

A remark on this clonotype: The junction departs from germline at one end; a sequencing error may be responsible. The V gene is TRBV12-3 or TRBV12-4, the J gene TRBJ2-7, with D possibly matching TRBD2 (5 bases). The CDR3 extends over 11 amino acids. The chain's CDR3 is CASSLEWELYF. The CDR3, as DNA: TGTGCCAGCAGTTTGGAGTGGGAGCTGTACTTC.

This clonotype was seen ten or more times. This chain uses TRBV11-2 with TRBJ1-2; D not resolved. CDR3 size: 13 residues. Trimming took off 3 bases at V and 5 bases at J, with 10 bases between the two ends. Per germline, CDR1 SGHAT and CDR2 FQNNGV. CDR3 residues: CASSLTPGYGYTF. In DNA form, the CDR3 reads TGTGCCAGCAGCTTGACCCCTGGGTATGGCTACACCTTC.

In its sample, this clonotype was seen many times. The V gene is TRBV3-1, the J gene TRBJ1-3; D remains unclear. V dropped 8 bases and J dropped 3 bases, with 8 bases sitting between them. In germline, CDR1 is LGHDT, CDR2 YNNKEL (reference sequence). This CDR3 has 12 amino acids. The CDR3 nucleotides are TGTGCCAGCGCCCGGGGTGGAAACACCATATATTTT. Amino acid sequence: CASARGGNTIYF.

This clonotype has ten or more counts. The chain uses TRBV2 and TRBJ1-5; 8 bases map to TRBD1. Per the germline V gene, CDR1 is SNHLY and CDR2 is FYNNEI. This CDR3 contains 13 residues. With V trimmed by 7 bases and J by 4 bases, 3 bases remained unmatched. CDR3 in DNA: TGTGCCAGCACGACAGGGGTTAATCAGCCCCAGCATTTT. It codes for CASTTGVNQPQHF.

As concerns this clonotype: A much larger clone differs from this one at a single base, so this may be a read error. Likely a read error: the CDR3 ends without its conserved phenylalanine or tryptophan. The chain uses TRBV7-8 and TRBJ1-5; unclear D gene. Germline CDR1 and CDR2: SGHVS and FQNEAQ. The CDR3 totals 14 residues. Trimming shortened V by 1 base and J by 10 bases, and 14 bases separated the two germline ends. CDR3 nucleotides: TGTGCCAGCAGCTTAGGTAGCAGCCTTTTCCCCCAGCATTTG. Amino acid sequence: CASSLGSSLFPQHL.

This clonotype occurred a few times. A much larger clone lies one base from this, so it may be a read error. The CDR3 sequence is CASSFLCGLGTGELCF. In DNA form, the CDR3 reads TGTGCCAGCAGTTTCCTCTGCGGGCTTGGAACCGGGGAGCTGTGTTTT. The chain is built from TRBV12-3 or TRBV12-4 and TRBJ2-2, with D tentatively TRBD2 (5 bases). The CDR3 has 16 residues.

V and J are TRBV6-2 or TRBV6-3 and TRBJ1-1, with D tentatively TRBD1 (5 bases). This CDR3 comprises 15 residues. The germline V gene encodes CDR1 MNHEY and CDR2 SVGEGT. The V gene lost 5 bases and the J gene lost 4 bases, with 17 bases spanning the gap. CDR3: CASSDRGGVGTEAFF. In DNA, the CDR3 is TGTGCCAGCAGTGATAGGGGCGGGGTGGGCACTGAAGCTTTCTTT.

This clonotype was detected many times. The gene calls are TRBV29-1 and TRBJ1-3; D remains ambiguous. Between the trimmed V and J ends, which lost 4 bases and 3 bases, there was a span of 10 bases. Germline-derived CDR1 and CDR2 are SQVTM and ANQGSEA. The CDR3 loop spans 13 amino acids. CDR3 DNA: TGCAGCGTTGTTGGGGTTTTTGGAAACACCATATATTTT. It codes for CSVVGVFGNTIYF.

This clonotype was seen many times. The rearrangement uses TRBV19 and TRBJ1-5, with 7 bases aligning to TRBD1. The CDR3 totals 13 residues. The V segment lost 4 bases and the J segment 5 bases; nucleotides outside the gene matches: 2. The germline CDR1 and CDR2 sequences are LNHDA and SQIVND (reference sequence). The CDR3 DNA reads as TGTGCCAGTAGTACTGGGACAGATCAGCCCCAGCATTTT. It is translated as CASSTGTDQPQHF.

This clonotype was seen at least ten times. The V gene is TRBV9, the J gene TRBJ2-5; 7 nucleotides agree with TRBD1. Germline V gene sequence: CDR1 SGDLS, CDR2 YYNGEE. The V segment lost 5 bases and the J segment 3 bases; nucleotides outside the gene matches: 10. This CDR3 has 15 residues. The CDR3 nucleotides are TGTGCCAGCAGTCGAGAGGGACAGCTAAAAGAGACCCAGTACTTC. Translating gives CASSREGQLKETQYF.

The genes are TRBV12-3 or TRBV12-4 and TRBJ1-2; 7 bases are a match to TRBD1. The junction had 8 bases not matched to a gene; V was cut back by 6 bases and J by 7 bases. CDR3 size: 13 residues. CDR3 sequence reads: CASRTGTDGGYTF. The CDR3 nucleotides are TGTGCCAGCAGAACCGGGACAGATGGTGGCTACACCTTC.

The V gene is TRBV6-1, the J gene TRBJ1-2; 8 nucleotides match TRBD1. Germline CDR1 MNHNS, CDR2 SASEGT. The CDR3 is made up of 14 amino acids. V dropped 6 bases and J dropped 5; count of bases not matched to a gene: 8. As DNA, the CDR3 is TGTGCCAGCAGGCGTCCAGGGGGCGAGTATGGCTACACCTTC. It encodes CASRRPGGEYGYTF.

There are many counts of this clonotype. The chain uses TRBV27 and TRBJ1-1; D is undetermined. Germline values: CDR1 MNHEY, CDR2 SMNVEV (reference sequence). Trimming stripped 3 bases from V and 1 base from J, with 12 bases between. The CDR3 is made up of 15 amino acids. The CDR3, as DNA: TGTGCCAGCAGTTTCCCCCCCCCCTCGAACACTGAAGCTTTCTTT. Translated: CASSFPPPSNTEAFF.

Remarks on this clonotype: A much larger clone differs by one base, so this may be a read error. The chain has TRBV5-6 and TRBJ2-7; D may be TRBD1 or TRBD2 (6 bases each). The CDR3 has 14 amino acids. With 4 bases removed from V and 3 bases from J, the gap between germline ends came to 14 bases. Looked up from germline, CDR1 is SGHDT and CDR2 is YYEEEE. CDR3 region: CASSMWGAIYEQYF. The CDR3 nucleotides read TGTGCCAGCAGCATGTGGGGGGCCATCTACGAGCAGTACTTC.

This sequence joins TRBV19 and TRBJ2-7, with a weak D call TRBD1 (6 bases). Per germline, CDR1 LNHDA and CDR2 SQIVND (reference sequence). V dropped 8 bases and J dropped 2 bases, with 10 bases sitting between them. The length of the CDR3 is 12 residues. CDR3 nucleotides: TGTGCCAGTTCGGACAGTCCCTACGAGCAGTACTTC. Translation gives CASSDSPYEQYF.